One and the same sample provided the 17 T cell receptor beta chains below, sequenced in a study of T-cell reconstitution after alpha-beta-depleted transplantation in children. Unique molecular identifiers were incorporated during preparation of the TCRbeta library. TCRdb re-called the PCR reads with MiXCR, one entry per CDR3 protein. The data show hundreds of thousands of distinct CDR3 sequences, approximately 15% seen once. The sequenced sample was PBMCs from the stem cell graft donor, obtained from the stem cell graft. These receptors were collected from a human donor who donated a stem cell graft to a child with acute myeloid leukemia.

This clonotype was counted a few times. V and J are TRBV20-1 and TRBJ1-6; TRBD1 aligns across 8 bases. This CDR3 has 14 residues. The J segment lost 7 bases and the V segment lost 4 bases, leaving 6 bases of the junction unmatched. From germline, CDR1 is DFQATT and CDR2 SNEGSKA (reference sequence). DNA of the CDR3: TGCAGTGCTACCACGGACAGGGAGAATTCACCCCTCCACTTT. Translating it yields CSATTDRENSPLHF.

This clonotype came up many times. No conserved phenylalanine or tryptophan is present at the end of the CDR3, so a read error is the likely explanation. The CDR3, as DNA: TGTGCCAGCAGTCCGAGGGACAGTTGGACTGAAGCTTTCCTT. Protein sequence: CASSPRDSWTEAFL. The V gene is TRBV27, the J gene TRBJ1-1; 7 bases are a match to TRBD1. This CDR3 spans 14 amino acids. From germline, CDR1 is MNHEY and CDR2 SMNVEV (reference sequence). The J segment lost 5 bases and the V segment lost 5 bases, leaving 8 bases of the junction unmatched.

The rearrangement links TRBV30 to TRBJ2-1; the match to TRBD1 covers 9 bases. After removal of 2 bases from V and 5 bases from J, the junction contained 13 bases not matched to a gene. The germline gives CDR1 GTSNPN, CDR2 SVGIG (reference sequence). The length of the CDR3 is 17 residues. CDR3 residues: CAWSRPTGQGRDNEQFF. For the CDR3, the DNA is TGTGCCTGGAGTCGTCCTACGGGACAGGGAAGGGACAATGAGCAGTTCTTC. The full variable domain, with the rest looked up from reference TRBV30 and TRBJ2-1, is SQTIHQWPATLVQPVGSPLSLECTVEGTSNPNLYWYRQAAGRGLQLLFYSVGIGQISSEVPQNLSASRPQDRQFILSSKKLLLSDSGFYLCAWSRPTGQGRDNEQFFGPGTRLTVL.

The CDR3 sequence: CSAKPPGSGNTIYF. DNA of the CDR3: TGCAGTGCTAAACCGCCGGGCTCTGGAAACACCATATATTTT. This sequence joins TRBV20-1 and TRBJ1-3; D gene uncertain. The CDR3 extends over 14 amino acids. Germline V CDR1 and CDR2: DFQATT, SNEGSKA (reference sequence). Trimming took 4 bases from V and 0 from J, leaving 10 bases between them.

This clonotype was seen more than once but under ten times. V and J are TRBV6-1 and TRBJ2-2; 11 nucleotides align to TRBD1. Germline loops: CDR1 MNHNS, CDR2 SASEGT. V shed 6 bases and J 3 bases; nucleotides not matched to a gene: 9. CDR3 size: 17 residues. Written as DNA, the CDR3 is TGTGCCAGCAGCCGGAGGACAGGGGGCGAGGACACCGGGGAGCTGTTTTTT. Translated, it gives CASSRRTGGEDTGELFF.

This clonotype was detected only a few times. The gene calls are TRBV5-6 and TRBJ1-5, with no clear D. Looked up from germline, CDR1 is SGHDT and CDR2 is YYEEEE. The CDR3 is 12 amino acids. V lost 5 bases and J lost 5, with 8 bases in between. This CDR3 reads CASSFSDQPQHF. For the CDR3, the DNA is TGTGCCAGCAGTTTCTCTGATCAGCCCCAGCATTTT.

This clonotype was seen a few times. The rearrangement links TRBV20-1 to TRBJ2-4; TRBD2 is a possible D gene (5 bases). V was shortened by 1 base and J by 5 bases, with 12 bases between the two germline ends. Germline CDR1 reads DFQATT; CDR2 reads SNEGSKA (reference sequence). CDR3 length: 14 residues. The chain's CDR3 is CSARGRRSENIQYF. The CDR3 region has the DNA TGCAGTGCTAGAGGAAGGAGGTCGGAAAACATTCAGTACTTC.

V gene TRBV7-2 combines with J gene TRBJ2-7; 7 nucleotides agree with TRBD1. Germline CDR1 and CDR2: SGHTA and FQGNSA. Unmatched junction bases numbered 6, after V lost 3 bases and J lost 4 bases. The CDR3 is made up of 14 amino acids. This chain's CDR3 is CASSFRGGWYEQYF. CDR3 sequence (DNA): TGTGCCAGCAGCTTCAGAGGGGGCTGGTACGAGCAGTACTTC.

This clonotype was detected many times. The chain employs TRBV12-3 or TRBV12-4 and TRBJ1-1; 7 bases map to TRBD1. This CDR3 is built from 14 residues. With V trimmed by 5 bases and J by 5 bases, 8 bases remained unmatched. CDR3 in amino acids: CASSRRDSRTEAFF. In DNA, the CDR3 is TGTGCCAGCAGTCGCCGGGACAGTCGGACTGAAGCTTTCTTT.

Only a few counts were recorded for this clonotype. This chain connects TRBV5-1 to TRBJ1-3; D is ambiguous. Deletions cut 5 bases from V and 0 bases from J, with 21 bases between. This CDR3 has 18 residues. Germline lookup yields CDR1 SGHRS and CDR2 YFSETQ. The DNA for the CDR3 is TGCGCCAGCAGTAAAGGAGCGGATTCCTACTACTCTGGAAACACCATATATTTT. It specifies CASSKGADSYYSGNTIYF.

The V gene is TRBV12-3 or TRBV12-4, the J gene TRBJ2-1; 9 bases match TRBD2. The CDR3 has 15 amino acids. Trimming took 3 bases from V and 8 from J; bases not matched to a gene: 8. The CDR3: CASSFRRGGRDEQFF. The CDR3 nucleotides are TGTGCCAGCAGTTTTCGGCGGGGGGGCAGGGATGAGCAGTTCTTC.

Ten or more counts support this clonotype. This chain connects TRBV20-1 to TRBJ2-5, with D possibly being TRBD1 (6 bases). Germline CDR1 reads DFQATT; CDR2 reads SNEGSKA (reference sequence). V was clipped by 5 bases and J by 9 bases, with 19 bases between them. The CDR3 length is 13 residues. The CDR3 DNA reads TGCAGTGCTGGAGCAACCGCGCCAGGGGCCCAGTACTTC. As protein: CSAGATAPGAQYF.

For the CDR3, the DNA is TGCGCCAGCAGCCAACGGGAGGGTTCCTACGAGCAGTACTTC. Protein: CASSQREGSYEQYF. The rearrangement uses TRBV4-1 and TRBJ2-7, with TRBD2 identical over 8 bases. The CDR3 sequence is 14 residues long. V was pared by 2 bases and J by 1 base, with 1 base of the junction left unmatched. Germline V CDR1 and CDR2: MGHRA, YSYEKL.

This clonotype was seen ten or more times. The V gene is TRBV20-1, the J gene TRBJ2-7; possible D gene TRBD1, 6 bases. The ends were cut back, 4 bases at V and 7 bases at J, with 14 bases in the middle. The V gene's germline CDR1 is DFQATT and CDR2 SNEGSKA (reference sequence). This CDR3 spans 12 amino acids. DNA of the CDR3: TGCAGTGCTACCTTAGACAGGAAGGAGCAGTACTTC. This gives the protein CSATLDRKEQYF.

In its sample, this clonotype was seen many times. The V call is TRBV20-1, the J call TRBJ2-3, with D possibly being TRBD2 (6 bases). The CDR3 totals 15 residues. V gave up 3 bases and J gave up 0 bases, with 13 bases separating them. Germline CDR1 is DFQATT and CDR2 is SNEGSKA (reference sequence). The CDR3 protein is CSASSAGSSTDTQYF. The CDR3 DNA reads as TGCAGTGCTAGTTCTGCGGGGTCTAGCACAGATACGCAGTATTTT.

This clonotype was counted a few times. The chain carries TRBV9 and TRBJ2-3; the match to TRBD2 covers 8 bases. The ends lost 0 bases at V and 2 bases at J; junction bases unmatched: 11. The germline gives CDR1 SGDLS, CDR2 YYNGEE. CDR3 length equals 18 residues. The CDR3 DNA reads as TGTGCCAGCAGCGTAGCTCTTCTGGAAGCGGGGGACACAGATACGCAGTATTTT. Translation: CASSVALLEAGDTDTQYF.

This clonotype was counted ten times or more. The chain couples TRBV20-1 to TRBJ2-5, with 7 bases fitting TRBD1. Germline lookup yields CDR1 DFQATT and CDR2 SNEGSKA (reference sequence). V lost 3 bases, J lost 7 bases, and 23 bases stayed unmatched. The length of the CDR3 is 18 residues. The CDR3 sequence is CSASIPSRRDRNSLTQYF. The CDR3 DNA follows: TGCAGTGCTAGTATCCCATCGCGCCGGGACAGAAACTCGCTGACCCAGTACTTC.